One and the same sample provided the 28 T cell receptor beta chains below, sequenced in a study of T-cell memory formation after mild COVID-19. MiXCR, run by TCRdb on the 5' RACE reads, gives a single entry per CDR3 protein. This sample has hundreds of thousands of distinct CDR3 sequences, with about 20% found just once. Sequencing used PBMCs or a T cell subset sorted from them (not recorded which). The receptors come from an adult woman who had mild COVID-19 (a few samples of this study predate the infection). Cell type and time point are not known.

This clonotype was observed a handful of times. DNA of the CDR3: TGTGCCAGCAGTTTACGGAACTCTGGAAACACCATATATTTT. Protein sequence: CASSLRNSGNTIYF. The rearrangement uses TRBV12-3 or TRBV12-4 and TRBJ1-3; D remains unclear. The CDR3 length is 14 residues. The germline V and J ends were trimmed by 2 bases and 0 bases, with 5 bases remaining between them.

This clonotype was found a few times. For the CDR3, the DNA is TGTGCCACCAGTGACCCTAAGGAGGCCTGGCAGTACTTC. Protein: CATSDPKEAWQYF. The J gene is TRBJ2-7, the V gene TRBV24-1; tentative D call: TRBD2 (5 bases). The CDR3 loop spans 13 amino acids. Germline values: CDR1 KGHDR, CDR2 SFDVKD. Trimming removed 4 bases at V and 9 bases at J, with 15 bases between.

This clonotype was detected only a few times. J is TRBJ2-7 and V is TRBV19, with D possibly matching TRBD1 (6 bases). Germline assignment: CDR1 LNHDA and CDR2 SQIVND (reference sequence). This CDR3 has 14 residues. V was clipped by 8 bases and J by 2 bases, with 16 bases between them. The CDR3, as DNA: TGTGCCAGTGCGGACAGTTTGATTCCCTACGAGCAGTACTTC. Its translation: CASADSLIPYEQYF.

V and J are TRBV4-1 and TRBJ2-1; 7 nucleotides align to TRBD1. In germline, CDR1 is MGHRA, CDR2 YSYEKL. The length of the CDR3 is 17 residues. Trimming at V came to 0 bases and at J to 3 bases, leaving 8 bases not matched to a gene. CDR3 bases: TGCGCCAGCAGCCAAGATACGGCACAGGGGTACTACAATGAGCAGTTCTTC. Its translation: CASSQDTAQGYYNEQFF.

This sequence joins TRBV6-2 or TRBV6-3 and TRBJ2-5; 11 bases agree with TRBD1. CDR1 MNHEY and CDR2 SVGEGT come from the germline V gene. V shed 8 bases and J 5 bases; nucleotides not matched to a gene: 7. The CDR3 spans 14 residues. The CDR3 sequence is CASRRDRGSETQYF. In DNA, the CDR3 is TGTGCCAGCCGCCGGGACAGGGGGTCTGAGACCCAGTACTTC.

This clonotype has a handful of counts. V usage is TRBV12-3 or TRBV12-4 and J usage is TRBJ2-3; 8 bases are a match to TRBD2. This CDR3 has 15 residues. V lost 4 bases to trimming and J lost 6 bases; unmatched junction nucleotides: 9. The CDR3 loop is CASSWVRGAVDTQYF. In DNA, the CDR3 is TGTGCCAGCAGTTGGGTGCGGGGGGCCGTGGATACGCAGTATTTT.

Worth noting for this clonotype: One junction end does not reproduce the germline sequence, and a read error may be involved. The rearrangement links TRBV20-1 to TRBJ2-1; no definite D call. The CDR3 totals 11 residues. CDR1 and CDR2 from the germline V gene are DFQATT and SNEGSKA (reference sequence). The CDR3 loop is CSASLLSGSVF. The DNA of the CDR3 is TGCAGTGCTAGTTTGCTCTCCGGTAGTGTCTTC.

V and J are TRBV20-1 and TRBJ2-3, with a possible D match to TRBD1 (6 bases). The V and J ends lost 3 bases and 0 bases respectively, with 13 bases between them. The CDR3 has 15 residues. CDR1 is DFQATT, CDR2 SNEGSKA, per germline (reference sequence). The CDR3 here is CSASRRTGSTDTQYF. CDR3 nucleotides: TGCAGTGCTAGCCGCCGTACAGGGAGCACAGATACGCAGTATTTT.

The chain employs TRBV29-1 and TRBJ1-1; D call uncertain. Deletions cut 6 bases from V and 0 bases from J, with 5 bases between. Germline V gene sequence: CDR1 SQVTM, CDR2 ANQGSEA. The CDR3 spans 11 residues. The CDR3 nucleotides read TGCAGCGTCGACATGAACACTGAAGCTTTCTTT. Amino acids: CSVDMNTEAFF.

The rearrangement links TRBV9 to TRBJ1-1; D ambiguous. Germline V gives CDR1 SGDLS, CDR2 YYNGEE. V was trimmed by 4 bases and J by 2 bases, leaving 15 bases between them. The CDR3 has 15 residues. The CDR3 region is CASSPRREGNTEAFF. CDR3 nucleotides: TGTGCCAGCAGCCCCCGACGGGAAGGTAACACTGAAGCTTTCTTT.

This clonotype was detected a few times. V usage is TRBV7-9 and J usage is TRBJ1-1; 12 nucleotides agree with TRBD1. This CDR3 spans 15 amino acids. Per the germline V gene, CDR1 is SEHNR and CDR2 is FQNEAQ (reference sequence). After removal of 4 bases from V and 6 bases from J, the junction contained 6 bases not matched to a gene. The CDR3 DNA reads as TGTGCCAGCAGCTGGGACAGGGGGCGCAGATCTGAAGCTTTCTTT. Protein sequence: CASSWDRGRRSEAFF.

This clonotype was counted between two and nine times. The V gene is TRBV24-1, the J gene TRBJ1-2; a possible D gene is TRBD1 (5 bases). The V end lost 3 bases, the J end lost 4 bases, and 20 bases lay between the germline ends. CDR1 is KGHDR and CDR2 is SFDVKD in the germline V gene. The CDR3 consists of 17 residues. DNA for the CDR3: TGTGCCACCAGTGATGACTCGGCCAGGGTGGGACCCTATGGCTACACCTTC. This sequence encodes CATSDDSARVGPYGYTF.

Comment on this clonotype: A junction boundary mismatches the germline segment, possibly from a read error. V and J are TRBV7-7 and TRBJ1-2; TRBD1 aligns across 8 bases. The CDR3 is 15 residues long. Germline V CDR1 and CDR2: SSHAT, FNYEAQ (reference sequence). In DNA form, the CDR3 reads TGTGCTAGCAGCTTAGCGGACAGGGAAGACTATGGCTACACCTTC. Amino acid sequence: CASSLADREDYGYTF. Full variable domain (rest looked up from reference TRBV7-7 and TRBJ1-2): GAGVSQSPRYKVTKRGQDVTLRCDPISSHATLYWYQQALGQGPEFLTYFNYEAQPDKSGLPSDRFSAERPEGSISTLTIQRTEQRDSAMYRCASSLADREDYGYTFGSGTRLTVV.

The chain carries TRBV7-6 and TRBJ1-5, with 9 bases lining up with TRBD1. The CDR3 spans 15 residues. Per the germline V gene, CDR1 is SGHVS and CDR2 is FNYEAQ. The trim removed 1 base at V and 4 bases at J, leaving 2 bases unmatched. The CDR3 nucleotides read TGTGCCAGCAGCTTAGGGGGACAGGGAAATCAGCCCCAGCATTTT. Translating gives CASSLGGQGNQPQHF.

The J gene is TRBJ2-5, the V gene TRBV5-1, with D unclear. CDR1 SGHRS and CDR2 YFSETQ come from the germline V gene. The CDR3 is 15 amino acids. Trimming removed 0 bases at V and 5 bases at J, with 14 bases between. The CDR3 sequence: CASSLGSANTETQYF. CDR3 DNA: TGCGCCAGCAGCTTGGGGTCAGCGAATACGGAGACCCAGTACTTC.

This clonotype was observed a handful of times. The chain recombines TRBV3-1 with TRBJ1-3; D might be TRBD1 (5 bases). The CDR3 is 14 residues long. Germline V lookup: CDR1 LGHDT, CDR2 YNNKEL (reference sequence). With 4 bases removed from V and 3 bases from J, the gap between germline ends came to 10 bases. CDR3: CASSLRDGGNTIYF. The CDR3 region has the DNA TGTGCCAGCAGCCTACGGGACGGTGGAAACACCATATATTTT. The full variable domain, its missing parts supplied by reference TRBV3-1 and TRBJ1-3, is DTAVSQTPKYLVTQMGNDKSIKCEQNLGHDTMYWYKQDSKKFLKIMFSYNNKELIINETVPNRFSPKSPDKAHLNLHINSLELGDSAVYFCASSLRDGGNTIYFGEGSWLTVV.

The J gene is TRBJ1-4, the V gene TRBV20-1; 11 bases are shared with TRBD1. CDR3 size: 14 residues. J gave up 8 bases and V 5 bases, and 7 bases lay outside the gene matches. Germline V gene lookup returns CDR1 DFQATT and CDR2 SNEGSKA (reference sequence). This chain's CDR3 is CSAPDRGLREKLFF. For the CDR3, the DNA is TGCAGTGCTCCGGACAGGGGGCTTCGGGAAAAACTGTTTTTT.

This clonotype was picked up many times. The chain couples TRBV5-1 to TRBJ2-2; D call uncertain. V was pared by 4 bases and J by 3 bases, with 10 bases between. CDR3 length equals 14 residues. Germline CDR1 is SGHRS and CDR2 is YFSETQ. The CDR3 DNA sequence: TGCGCCAGCAGCCCTGGATCCCACACCGGGGAGCTGTTTTTT. Its translation is CASSPGSHTGELFF.

This clonotype has just a few counts. The chain couples TRBV12-3 or TRBV12-4 to TRBJ2-2; 8 bases match TRBD1. The V gene end was trimmed by 8 bases and the J gene end by 5 bases; junction bases not matched to a gene: 4. There are 13 residues in the CDR3. The CDR3 here is CASGWTGTGELFF. In nucleotides, the CDR3 is TGTGCCAGCGGGTGGACAGGGACCGGGGAGCTGTTTTTT.

There are a few counts of this clonotype. This chain joins TRBV7-9 and TRBJ2-1; D perhaps matches TRBD1 (6 bases). Trimming removed 5 bases at V and 8 bases at J, with 13 bases between. The CDR3 loop spans 13 amino acids. Per germline, CDR1 SEHNR and CDR2 FQNEAQ (reference sequence). Written as DNA, the CDR3 is TGTGCCAGCAGCGCCAGGGGATCGGATGAGCAGTTCTTC. Translating gives CASSARGSDEQFF.

This clonotype was seen a few times. V gene TRBV7-8 combines with J gene TRBJ1-5, with TRBD1 matching 7 bases. Germline V lookup: CDR1 SGHVS, CDR2 FQNEAQ. The V segment lost 1 base and the J segment 4 bases; nucleotides outside the gene matches: 7. The CDR3 is 16 residues long. The CDR3, as DNA: TGTGCCAGCAGCTTAGGAAACACAGGGGTAAATCAGCCCCAGCATTTT. This encodes CASSLGNTGVNQPQHF.

This clonotype was found a few times. The rearrangement links TRBV29-1 to TRBJ1-5; 8 positions match TRBD1. Germline CDR1 SQVTM, CDR2 ANQGSEA. This CDR3 spans 15 amino acids. V lost 6 bases to trimming and J lost 1 base; unmatched junction nucleotides: 8. For the CDR3, the DNA is TGCAGCGTGGCGGGCACAGGGGGAAGCAATCAGCCCCAGCATTTT. It specifies CSVAGTGGSNQPQHF.

The chain is built from TRBV27 and TRBJ2-7, with D perhaps given as TRBD1 or TRBD2 (5 bases each). Germline V lookup: CDR1 MNHEY, CDR2 SMNVEV (reference sequence). The ends were cut back, 5 bases at V and 2 bases at J, with 19 bases in the middle. The CDR3 runs to 16 residues. In DNA, the CDR3 is TGTGCCAGCAGTCCCCAAGGGACGGAGCTAGCCTACGAGCAGTACTTC. Protein product: CASSPQGTELAYEQYF.

CDR3 sequence (DNA): TGTGCCAGCAGTCCAGGGGTTTGGGCCGCTGAGCAGTTCTTC. This gives the protein CASSPGVWAAEQFF. This chain connects TRBV7-8 to TRBJ2-1, with TRBD1 as a possible D gene (6 bases). Per germline, CDR1 SGHVS and CDR2 FQNEAQ. With 6 bases removed from V and 9 bases from J, the gap between germline ends came to 18 bases. The CDR3 sequence is 14 residues long.

The chain links TRBV3-1 to TRBJ2-3; 10 bases map to TRBD2. CDR3 length equals 17 residues. V was clipped by 0 bases and J by 3 bases; unmatched bases: 6. From germline, CDR1 is LGHDT and CDR2 YNNKEL (reference sequence). CDR3 DNA sequence: TGTGCCAGCAGCCAAGACCCGAGCGGGAGGGAAACAGATACGCAGTATTTT. Translation: CASSQDPSGRETDTQYF.

This clonotype came up many times. The rearrangement uses TRBV5-1 and TRBJ2-3; possibly TRBD2 for D (5 bases). V lost 6 bases, J lost 9 bases, and 14 bases lay in between. Germline V CDR1 and CDR2: SGHRS, YFSETQ. The CDR3 totals 12 residues. CDR3 nucleotides: TGCGCCAGCACCACGGAGGCGAACACGCAGTATTTT. Its translation: CASTTEANTQYF.

This clonotype came up many times. The chain joins TRBV12-3 or TRBV12-4 to TRBJ2-7; D is uncertain. V was cut by 6 bases and J by 3 bases, with 9 bases left in between. This CDR3 is built from 12 residues. The CDR3 sequence: CASSPALYEQYF. CDR3 coding DNA: TGTGCCAGCAGCCCCGCCCTCTACGAGCAGTACTTC.

This clonotype was observed a handful of times. The chain links TRBV7-2 to TRBJ2-1; possible D gene TRBD1, 5 bases. The CDR3 length is 12 residues. Germline V gene lookup returns CDR1 SGHTA and CDR2 FQGNSA. Trimming took off 7 bases at V and 8 bases at J, with 12 bases between the two ends. This CDR3 reads CASNWKGDEQFF. The CDR3 DNA is TGTGCCAGCAACTGGAAAGGGGATGAGCAGTTCTTC.